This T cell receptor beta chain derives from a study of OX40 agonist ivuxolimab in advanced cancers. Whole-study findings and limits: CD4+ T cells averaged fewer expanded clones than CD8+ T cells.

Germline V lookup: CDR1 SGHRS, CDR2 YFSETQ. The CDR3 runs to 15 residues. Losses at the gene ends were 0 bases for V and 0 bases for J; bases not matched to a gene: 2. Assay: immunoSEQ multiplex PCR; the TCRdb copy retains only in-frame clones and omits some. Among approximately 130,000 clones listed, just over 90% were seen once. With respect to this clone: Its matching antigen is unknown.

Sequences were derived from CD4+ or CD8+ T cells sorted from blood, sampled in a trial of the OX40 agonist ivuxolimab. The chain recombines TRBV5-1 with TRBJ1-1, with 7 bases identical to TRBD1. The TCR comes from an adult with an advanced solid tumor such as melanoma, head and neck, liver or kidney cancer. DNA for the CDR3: TGCGCCAGCAGCTTGGCGGGACAGCTGAACACTGAAGCTTTCTTT. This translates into CASSLAGQLNTEAFF.